The 13 T cell receptor beta chains below were found in one sample sequenced in a study of PD-1 blockade in classical Hodgkin lymphoma. Produced via immunoSEQ multiplex PCR; TCRdb's table is partial and in-frame only. Among tens of thousands of clones, roughly 85% were seen once, and the ten largest hold over 7.5%. Time point of the sample: cycle 4 day 1 (C4D1), after five to seven weeks of nivolumab. Each patient experienced a relapse that followed autologous stem cell transplantation, and brentuximab vedotin exposure varied. The specimen was peripheral blood mononuclear cells (PBMCs), collected before the fourth cycle of nivolumab. The source is a human donor with classical Hodgkin lymphoma.

This chain uses TRBV5-8 with TRBJ1-3, with D unclear. The CDR3 runs to 15 residues. V dropped 0 bases and J dropped 0 bases, with 7 bases sitting between them. Germline values: CDR1 SGHTS, CDR2 YDEGEE. The CDR3: CASSLGGYSGNTIYF. CDR3 in DNA: TGTGCCAGCAGCTTGGGCGGCTACTCTGGAAACACCATATATTTT.

V is TRBV5-1 and J is TRBJ2-2; a weak D match, TRBD1 (7 bases). V lost 3 bases, J lost 7 bases, and 13 bases lay in between. CDR1 and CDR2 (germline): SGHRS, YFSETQ. This CDR3 is 14 amino acids long. Here the CDR3 DNA reads TGCGCCAGCAGCTCTTACAGGGGAGGCGGGGAGCTGTTTTTT. Amino acids: CASSSYRGGGELFF.

The gene calls are TRBV5-1 and TRBJ2-1, with 8 positions matching TRBD2. This CDR3 region has 15 residues. J gave up 5 bases and V 4 bases, and 8 bases lay outside the gene matches. Germline V gene lookup returns CDR1 SGHRS and CDR2 YFSETQ. CDR3 sequence: CASSLIAGPDNEQFF. In nucleotides, the CDR3 is TGCGCCAGCAGCCTAATAGCGGGGCCCGACAATGAGCAGTTCTTC.

J is TRBJ1-6 and V is TRBV5-1, with a possible D match to TRBD1 (5 bases). The CDR3 runs to 14 residues. V gave up 3 bases and J gave up 5 bases, with 9 bases separating them. The germline gives CDR1 SGHRS, CDR2 YFSETQ. The CDR3, as DNA: TGCGCCAGCAGCTCCGGACAAGATAATTCACCCCTCCACTTT. It is translated as CASSSGQDNSPLHF.

The V call is TRBV12-5, the J call TRBJ1-2, with D uncertain. The CDR3 loop spans 13 amino acids. Trimming took 5 bases from V and 6 from J, leaving 13 bases between them. From germline, CDR1 is LGHNT and CDR2 FRNRAP. CDR3: CASGPSAGHGYTF. CDR3 DNA sequence: TGTGCTAGTGGTCCCTCGGCCGGGCATGGCTACACCTTC.

In the case of this clone: At one of its ends the junction is not consistent with the germline gene, which may arise from a read error. The gene calls are TRBV5-1 and TRBJ1-1; a possible D gene is TRBD1 (5 bases). Germline CDR1 SGHRS, CDR2 YFSETQ. There are 15 residues in the CDR3. CDR3 DNA: TGCGTCAGCAGCTTGGGGATGGGGCCGGACACTGAAGCTTTCTTT. As protein: CVSSLGMGPDTEAFF.

On this clone itself: This sample includes further DNA sequences coding for the same CDR3. The CDR3 sequence: CASSLGGEGQPQHF. For the CDR3, the DNA is TGCGCCAGCAGCTTGGGAGGGGAAGGTCAGCCCCAGCATTTT. The chain recombines TRBV5-1 with TRBJ1-5; a weak D match, TRBD1 (5 bases). The CDR3 loop spans 14 amino acids. CDR1 is SGHRS and CDR2 is YFSETQ in the germline V gene. V was pared by 0 bases and J by 6 bases, with 10 bases between.

CDR3 region: CAISSGANVLTF. The CDR3 bases are TGTGCCATTTCATCTGGGGCCAACGTCCTGACTTTC. The rearrangement links TRBV6-5 to TRBJ2-6; D is unresolved. This CDR3 region has 12 residues. Germline values: CDR1 MNHEY, CDR2 SVGAGI. V lost 10 bases to trimming and J lost 1 base, with 5 bases between them.

The J gene is TRBJ1-5, the V gene TRBV6-5; D unresolved. Per germline, CDR1 MNHEY and CDR2 SVGAGI. The CDR3 length is 14 residues. V shed 6 bases and J shed 9 bases, with 18 bases lying between them. For the CDR3, the DNA is TGTGCCAGCAGGCCCCTCGGGCGTGAGGGGCCCCAGCATTTT. Its translation: CASRPLGREGPQHF.

The chain has TRBV7-9 and TRBJ1-6; D perhaps matches TRBD1 (5 bases). CDR1 SEHNR and CDR2 FQNEAQ come from the germline V gene (reference sequence). The CDR3 has 14 amino acids. V lost 3 bases, J lost 7 bases, and 10 bases lay in between. CDR3 sequence (DNA): TGTGCCAGCAGCTTTGATGGGGCGAATTCACCCCTCCACTTT. It yields the protein CASSFDGANSPLHF.

The chain is built from TRBV27 and TRBJ2-7, with 7 bases identical to TRBD1. There are 15 residues in the CDR3. Germline V gene data show CDR1 as MNHEY and CDR2 as SMNVEV (reference sequence). The V segment lost 8 bases and the J segment 8 bases; nucleotides outside the gene matches: 18. In DNA, the CDR3 is TGTGCCAGCGGTACATTGACAGGGTTCAAGTCCCAGCAGTACTTC. It translates to CASGTLTGFKSQQYF.

The chain links TRBV9 to TRBJ1-4; TRBD1 is a possible D gene (5 bases). Germline V CDR1 and CDR2: SGDLS, YYNGEE. The CDR3 has 15 amino acids. V lost 0 bases to trimming and J lost 7 bases, with 13 bases between them. CDR3 bases: TGTGCCAGCAGCGTAGCTGGGAAAGGGACTGAAAAACTGTTTTTT. Protein sequence: CASSVAGKGTEKLFF.

CDR3: CASSVQGSNEKLFF. CDR3 nucleotides: TGCGCCAGCAGCGTACAGGGGTCTAATGAAAAACTGTTTTTT. The chain employs TRBV5-1 and TRBJ1-4; 7 bases align to TRBD1. The junction had 3 bases not matched to a gene; V was cut back by 4 bases and J by 3 bases. CDR3 length: 14 residues. Per germline, CDR1 SGHRS and CDR2 YFSETQ.